The rows below give T cell receptor beta chains drawn from one sample of a study of Graves' ophthalmopathy and Graves' hyperthyroidism. TCRdb re-analysed the multiplex PCR reads in MiXCR, keeping a single row per CDR3 protein. The sample gives some 380,000 distinct CDR3 sequences, 15% of which show up once; around 6.6% is in the top ten. Sequences were obtained from peripheral blood. These receptors originate from a woman between 18 and 29 years old with stable Graves' hyperthyroidism. The CDR3 runs from the conserved cysteine through the conserved F or W. A D gene is named only where the DNA matches it firmly. The size entry is marked missing in some rows and otherwise reads once, few, many or a size class.

V: TRBV7-2; D: .; J: TRBJ1-2; size: many; CDR3: CASSFTGIGGYTF; DNA: TGTGCCAGCAGCTTCACAGGGATTGGGGGCTACACCTTC
V: TRBV6-1; D: TRBD2; J: TRBJ2-5; size: many; CDR3: CASSVGGGQETQYF; DNA: TGTGCCAGCAGTGTCGGGGGGGGCCAAGAGACCCAGTACTTC
V: TRBV5-1; D: .; J: TRBJ2-4; size: many; CDR3: CASSLEGIKNIQYF; DNA: TGCGCCAGCAGCTTGGAGGGGATAAAAAACATTCAGTACTTC
V: TRBV7-2; D: TRBD2; J: TRBJ2-5; size: many; CDR3: CASSLAGRVETQYF; DNA: TGTGCCAGCAGCTTAGCAGGGAGGGTGGAGACCCAGTACTTC
V: TRBV2; D: .; J: TRBJ1-1; size: many; CDR3: CASRGNMNTEAFF; DNA: TGTGCCAGCAGGGGGAACATGAACACTGAAGCTTTCTTT
V: TRBV7-8; D: TRBD1; J: TRBJ1-5; size: many; CDR3: CASSSPQGLLDQPQHF; DNA: TGTGCCAGCAGCAGTCCACAGGGGCTTTTGGATCAGCCCCAGCATTTT
V: TRBV6-5; D: TRBD1; J: TRBJ1-1; size: .; CDR3: CASCHRGNTEAFF; DNA: TGTGCCAGCTGTCACAGGGGGAACACTGAAGCTTTCTTT
V: TRBV2; D: .; J: TRBJ2-2; size: many; CDR3: CASSEAVWELFF; DNA: TGTGCCAGCAGTGAAGCGGTCTGGGAGCTGTTTTTT
V: TRBV3-1; D: .; J: TRBJ2-5; size: many; CDR3: CASSQEGGVRETQYF; DNA: TGTGCCAGCAGCCAAGAAGGAGGTGTCCGAGAGACCCAGTACTTC
V: TRBV19; D: .; J: TRBJ1-2; size: few; CDR3: CASSIVNSEYYGYTF; DNA: TGTGCCAGTAGTATAGTAAACAGCGAATACTATGGCTACACCTTC
V: TRBV15; D: .; J: TRBJ1-1; size: once; CDR3: CATSRDGTEAFF; DNA: TGTGCCACCAGCAGAGATGGGACTGAAGCTTTCTTT
V: TRBV13; D: .; J: TRBJ1-3; size: many; CDR3: CASSLLHKHTIYF; DNA: TGTGCCAGCAGCTTATTGCATAAACACACCATATATTTT
V: TRBV7-2; D: .; J: TRBJ1-1; size: .; CDR3: CASKILRGNTEAFF; DNA: TGTGCCAGCAAAATTCTCAGGGGGAACACTGAAGCTTTCTTT
V: TRBV2; D: .; J: TRBJ1-1; size: many; CDR3: CASSPDRTNTEAFF; DNA: TGTGCCAGCTCTCCGGACAGAACGAACACTGAAGCTTTCTTT
V: TRBV6-1; D: TRBD2; J: TRBJ2-5; size: many; CDR3: CASSGLAGYQETQYF; DNA: TGTGCCAGCAGTGGACTAGCGGGGTACCAAGAGACCCAGTACTTC
V: TRBV11-2; D: .; J: TRBJ2-7; size: many; CDR3: CASSPIRVTYEQYF; DNA: TGTGCCAGCAGCCCGATCAGGGTAACCTACGAGCAGTACTTC
V: TRBV7-9; D: .; J: TRBJ1-1; size: many; CDR3: CASSLDGVQGGAFF; DNA: TGTGCCAGCAGCTTAGATGGGGTCCAGGGTGGCGCTTTCTTT
V: TRBV24-1; D: .; J: TRBJ2-7; size: many; CDR3: CATSDNGRTDEQYF; DNA: TGTGCCACCAGTGATAACGGACGGACAGACGAGCAGTACTTC
V: TRBV20-1; D: TRBD1; J: TRBJ1-2; size: many; CDR3: CSARDLKGAVGYTF; DNA: TGCAGTGCTAGAGATCTCAAGGGGGCGGTGGGCTACACCTTC
V: TRBV6-2/TRBV6-3; D: TRBD2; J: TRBJ2-7; size: many; CDR3: CASSYLAGTSYEQYF; DNA: TGTGCCAGCAGTTATCTAGCGGGGACCTCCTACGAGCAGTACTTC
V: TRBV6-1; D: .; J: TRBJ1-1; size: few; CDR3: CASIETAADKAFF; DNA: TGTGCCAGCATAGAGACAGCGGCAGATAAAGCTTTCTTT
V: TRBV27; D: .; J: TRBJ2-7; size: many; CDR3: CASSLSFVSEQYF; DNA: TGTGCCAGCAGTTTGAGCTTTGTTTCCGAGCAGTACTTC
V: TRBV12-3/TRBV12-4; D: .; J: TRBJ1-2; size: many; CDR3: CASSFTGGYGYTF; DNA: TGTGCCAGCAGTTTCACGGGGGGCTATGGCTACACCTTC
V: TRBV6-2/TRBV6-3; D: .; J: TRBJ1-5; size: .; CDR3: CATQTGWVGGQPQHF; DNA: TGTGCCACCCAAACGGGGTGGGTGGGGGGTCAGCCCCAGCATTTT
V: TRBV7-9; D: .; J: TRBJ1-1; size: .; CDR3: CASSLMEGVTEAFF; DNA: TGTGCCAGCAGCTTAATGGAGGGTGTCACTGAAGCTTTCTTT
V: TRBV6-5; D: TRBD1; J: TRBJ1-1; size: .; CDR3: CASSYDTPGGMNTEAFF; DNA: TGTGCCAGCAGTTACGATACCCCAGGGGGTATGAACACTGAAGCTTTCTTT
V: TRBV4-1; D: TRBD1; J: TRBJ1-1; size: few; CDR3: CASSHTGTGDTEAFF; DNA: TGCGCCAGCAGCCACACCGGGACAGGAGACACTGAAGCTTTCTTT
V: TRBV7-9; D: TRBD1; J: TRBJ2-7; size: .; CDR3: CASSHGTGMTYEQYF; DNA: TGTGCCAGCAGCCATGGGACAGGGATGACCTACGAGCAGTACTTC
V: TRBV5-6; D: .; J: TRBJ1-1; size: .; CDR3: CASSLDSVSWAFF; DNA: TGTGCCAGCAGCTTGGATTCGGTCTCCTGGGCTTTCTTT
V: TRBV7-6; D: .; J: TRBJ2-2; size: many; CDR3: CASSLSEAGELFF; DNA: TGTGCCAGCAGCTTAAGCGAGGCCGGGGAGCTGTTTTTT
V: TRBV7-3; D: TRBD1; J: TRBJ2-2; size: many; CDR3: CASSAADRGFVGELFF; DNA: TGTGCCAGCAGCGCAGCTGACAGGGGGTTTGTCGGGGAGCTGTTTTTT
V: TRBV11-2; D: TRBD2; J: TRBJ2-5; size: .; CDR3: CVSRLGLGRETQYF; DNA: TGTGTCAGCAGGCTAGGACTAGGGAGGGAGACCCAGTACTTC
V: TRBV18; D: .; J: TRBJ1-1; size: .; CDR3: CASSPLHGPLNRYTEAFF; DNA: TGTGCCAGCTCACCACTCCACGGACCGTTGAACCGGTACACTGAAGCTTTCTTT
V: TRBV12-3/TRBV12-4; D: TRBD1; J: TRBJ2-7; size: .; CDR3: CASSLHGTAYEQYF; DNA: TGTGCCAGCAGTTTACACGGGACAGCCTACGAGCAGTACTTC
V: TRBV20-1; D: .; J: TRBJ1-1; size: many; CDR3: CSARVNGNTEAFF; DNA: TGCAGTGCTAGAGTGAACGGGAACACTGAAGCTTTCTTT
V: TRBV6-5; D: .; J: TRBJ2-2; size: many; CDR3: CAMRDPNTGELFF; DNA: TGTGCCATGCGGGACCCGAACACCGGGGAGCTGTTTTTT
V: TRBV6-1; D: TRBD2; J: TRBJ2-7; size: many; CDR3: CASSPAGGGNEQYF; DNA: TGTGCCAGCAGCCCCGCCGGGGGGGGGAACGAGCAGTACTTC
V: TRBV7-3; D: .; J: TRBJ2-2; size: many; CDR3: CASSTAGPTGELFF; DNA: TGTGCCAGCAGCACCGCCGGGCCGACCGGGGAGCTGTTTTTT
V: TRBV2; D: TRBD1; J: TRBJ1-2; size: many; CDR3: CASSGGGGLYYGYTF; DNA: TGTGCCAGCAGTGGCGGAGGGGGCTTGTACTATGGCTACACCTTC
V: TRBV25-1; D: .; J: TRBJ1-2; size: many; CDR3: CASRGILGYTF; DNA: TGTGCCAGCAGAGGAATATTGGGCTACACCTTC
V: TRBV6-5; D: TRBD1; J: TRBJ1-1; size: once; CDR3: CASSYPGGGGRGTEAFF; DNA: TGTGCCAGCAGTTACCCCGGCGGAGGGGGCAGGGGGACTGAAGCTTTCTTT
V: TRBV11-2; D: .; J: TRBJ2-2; size: many; CDR3: CASSIGTDNTGELFF; DNA: TGTGCCAGCAGCATCGGGACGGACAACACCGGGGAGCTGTTTTTT
V: TRBV11-3; D: TRBD1; J: TRBJ1-1; size: many; CDR3: CASSRQGEDTEAFF; DNA: TGTGCCAGCAGCAGACAGGGGGAAGACACTGAAGCTTTCTTT
V: TRBV7-3; D: .; J: TRBJ1-2; size: many; CDR3: CASSLGSSYGYTF; DNA: TGTGCCAGCAGCTTAGGGTCATCCTATGGCTACACCTTC
V: TRBV6-5; D: .; J: TRBJ1-2; size: .; CDR3: CASRTRGVSGYTF; DNA: TGTGCCAGCAGAACTCGGGGGGTGAGCGGCTACACCTTC
V: TRBV30; D: .; J: TRBJ2-5; size: few; CDR3: CAWSTTGLETQYF; DNA: TGTGCCTGGAGTACCACAGGGTTGGAGACCCAGTACTTC